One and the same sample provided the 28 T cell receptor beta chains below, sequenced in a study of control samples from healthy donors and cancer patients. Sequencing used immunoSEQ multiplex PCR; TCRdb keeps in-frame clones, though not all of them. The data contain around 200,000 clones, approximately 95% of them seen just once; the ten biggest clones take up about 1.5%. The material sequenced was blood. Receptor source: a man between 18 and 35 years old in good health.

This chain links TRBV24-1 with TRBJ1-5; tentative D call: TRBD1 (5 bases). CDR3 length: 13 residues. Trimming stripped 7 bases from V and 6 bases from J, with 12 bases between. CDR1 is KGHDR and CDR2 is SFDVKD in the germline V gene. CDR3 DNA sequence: TGTGCCACCAGCGAGGCAGGGCGTCAGCCCCAGCATTTT. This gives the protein CATSEAGRQPQHF.

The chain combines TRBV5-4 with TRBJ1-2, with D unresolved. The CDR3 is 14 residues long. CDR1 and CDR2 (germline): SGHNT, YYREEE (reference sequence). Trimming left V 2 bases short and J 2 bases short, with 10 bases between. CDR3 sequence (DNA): TGTGCCAGCAGCTTCTGGGCGAACAACTATGGCTACACCTTC. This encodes CASSFWANNYGYTF.

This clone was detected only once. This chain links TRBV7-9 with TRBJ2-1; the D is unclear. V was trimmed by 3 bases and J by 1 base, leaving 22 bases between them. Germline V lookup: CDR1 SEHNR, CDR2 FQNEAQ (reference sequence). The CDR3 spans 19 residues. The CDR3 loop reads CASSLPPGENVVSYNEQFF. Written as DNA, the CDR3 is TGTGCCAGCAGCTTGCCCCCGGGCGAAAACGTTGTGTCCTACAATGAGCAGTTCTTC.

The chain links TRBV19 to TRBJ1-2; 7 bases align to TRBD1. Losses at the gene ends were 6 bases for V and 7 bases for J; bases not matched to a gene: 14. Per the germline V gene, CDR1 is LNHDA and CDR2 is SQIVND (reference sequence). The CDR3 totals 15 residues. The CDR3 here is CASSPLRQGRGGYTF. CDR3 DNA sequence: TGTGCCAGTAGCCCGCTCCGACAGGGCCGGGGTGGCTACACCTTC.

Written as DNA, the CDR3 is TGCGCCAGCAGGGGACTAAGACAGGGGGAAGATGAGCAGTTCTTC. It encodes CASRGLRQGEDEQFF. This chain links TRBV5-1 with TRBJ2-1, with TRBD1 identical over 9 bases. Germline V CDR1 and CDR2: SGHRS, YFSETQ. The CDR3 contains 15 residues. The junction had 11 bases not matched to a gene; V was cut back by 5 bases and J by 8 bases.

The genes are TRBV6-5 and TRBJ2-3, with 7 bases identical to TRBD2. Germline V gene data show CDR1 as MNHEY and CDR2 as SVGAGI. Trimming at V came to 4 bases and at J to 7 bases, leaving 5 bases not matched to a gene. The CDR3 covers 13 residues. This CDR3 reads CASSSGGIYTQYF. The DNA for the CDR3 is TGTGCCAGCAGTTCGGGGGGTATTTATACGCAGTATTTT.

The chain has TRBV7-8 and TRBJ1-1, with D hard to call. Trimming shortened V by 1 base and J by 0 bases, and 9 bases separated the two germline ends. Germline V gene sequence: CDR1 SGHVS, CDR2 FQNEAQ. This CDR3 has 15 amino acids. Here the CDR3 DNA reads TGTGCCAGCAGCTTAGTTGGACGGATGAACACTGAAGCTTTCTTT. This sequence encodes CASSLVGRMNTEAFF.

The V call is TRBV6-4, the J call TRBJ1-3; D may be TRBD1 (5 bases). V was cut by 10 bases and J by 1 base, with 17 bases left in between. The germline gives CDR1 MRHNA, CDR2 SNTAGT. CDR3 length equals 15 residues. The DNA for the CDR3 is TGTGCCAACAAACGAAGGGACGGTTCTGGAAACACCATATATTTT. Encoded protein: CANKRRDGSGNTIYF.

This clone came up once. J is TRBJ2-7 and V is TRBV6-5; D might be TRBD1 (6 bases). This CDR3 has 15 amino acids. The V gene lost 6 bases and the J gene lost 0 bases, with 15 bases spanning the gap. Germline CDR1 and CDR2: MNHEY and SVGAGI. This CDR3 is CASRSYREVSYEQYF. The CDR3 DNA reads TGTGCCAGCAGATCCTACAGGGAAGTCTCCTACGAGCAGTACTTC.

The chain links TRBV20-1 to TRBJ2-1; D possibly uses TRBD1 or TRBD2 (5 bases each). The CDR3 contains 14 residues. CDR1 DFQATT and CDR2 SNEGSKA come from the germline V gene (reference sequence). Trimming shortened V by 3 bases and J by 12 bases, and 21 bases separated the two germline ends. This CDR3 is CSASLQDGGWGQFF. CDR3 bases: TGCAGTGCTAGTTTACAGGATGGGGGTTGGGGGCAGTTCTTC.

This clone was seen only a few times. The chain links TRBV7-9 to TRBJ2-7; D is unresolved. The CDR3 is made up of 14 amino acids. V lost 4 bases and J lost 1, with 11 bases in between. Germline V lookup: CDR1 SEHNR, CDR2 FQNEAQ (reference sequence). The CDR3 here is CASSSQGLSYEQYF. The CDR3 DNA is TGTGCCAGCAGCTCACAAGGGCTATCCTACGAGCAGTACTTC.

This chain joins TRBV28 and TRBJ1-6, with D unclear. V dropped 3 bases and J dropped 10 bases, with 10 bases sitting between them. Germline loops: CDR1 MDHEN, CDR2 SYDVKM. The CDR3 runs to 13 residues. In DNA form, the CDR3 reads TGTGCCAGCAGTTTGGTCCTACGATCACCCCTCCACTTT. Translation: CASSLVLRSPLHF. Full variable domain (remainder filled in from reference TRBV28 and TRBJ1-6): DVKVTQSSRYLVKRTGEKVFLECVQDMDHENMFWYRQDPGLGLRLIYFSYDVKMKEKGDIPEGYSVSREKKERFSLILESASTNQTSMYLCASSLVLRSPLHFGNGTRLTVT.

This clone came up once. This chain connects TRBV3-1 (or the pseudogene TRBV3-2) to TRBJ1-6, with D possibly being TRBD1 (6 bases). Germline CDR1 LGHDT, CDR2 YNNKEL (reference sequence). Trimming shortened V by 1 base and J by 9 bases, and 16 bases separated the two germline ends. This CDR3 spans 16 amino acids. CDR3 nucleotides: TGTGCCAGCAGCCAAGCACTAGGGGGGCTAGGTTCACCCCTCCACTTT. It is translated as CASSQALGGLGSPLHF.

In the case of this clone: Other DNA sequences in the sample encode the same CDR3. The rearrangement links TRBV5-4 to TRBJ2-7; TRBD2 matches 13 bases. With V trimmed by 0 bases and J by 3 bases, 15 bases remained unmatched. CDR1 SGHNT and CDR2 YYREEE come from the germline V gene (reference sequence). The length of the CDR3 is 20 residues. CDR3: CASSLGAGGRRTSGSYEQYF. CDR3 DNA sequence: TGTGCCAGCAGCTTGGGGGCAGGGGGGCGGCGGACTAGCGGGAGCTACGAGCAGTACTTC.

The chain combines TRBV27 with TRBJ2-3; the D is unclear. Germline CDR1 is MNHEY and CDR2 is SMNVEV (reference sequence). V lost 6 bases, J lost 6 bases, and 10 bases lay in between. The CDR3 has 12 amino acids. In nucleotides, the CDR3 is TGTGCCAGCAGGTCGACTGGCGATACGCAGTATTTT. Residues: CASRSTGDTQYF.

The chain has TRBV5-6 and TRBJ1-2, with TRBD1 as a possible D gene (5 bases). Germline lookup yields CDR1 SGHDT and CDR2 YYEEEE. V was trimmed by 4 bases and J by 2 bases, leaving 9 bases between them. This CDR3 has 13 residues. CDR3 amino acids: CASSLKGNYGYTF. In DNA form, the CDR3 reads TGTGCCAGCAGCCTGAAGGGGAACTATGGCTACACCTTC.

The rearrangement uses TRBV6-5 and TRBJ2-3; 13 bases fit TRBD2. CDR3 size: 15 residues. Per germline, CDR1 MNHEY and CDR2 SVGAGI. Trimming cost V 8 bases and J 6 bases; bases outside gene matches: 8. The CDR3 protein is CASAEGTSGDDTQYF. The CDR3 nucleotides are TGTGCCAGCGCCGAGGGGACTAGCGGGGACGATACGCAGTATTTT.

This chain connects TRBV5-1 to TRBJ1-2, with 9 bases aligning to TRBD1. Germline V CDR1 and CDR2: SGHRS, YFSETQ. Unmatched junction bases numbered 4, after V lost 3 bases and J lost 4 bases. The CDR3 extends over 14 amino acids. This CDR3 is CASSSGQGGYGYTF. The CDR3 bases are TGCGCCAGCAGCTCGGGACAGGGTGGCTATGGCTACACCTTC. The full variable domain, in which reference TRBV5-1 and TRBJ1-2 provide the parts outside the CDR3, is KAGVTQTPRYLIKTRGQQVTLSCSPISGHRSVSWYQQTPGQGLQFLFEYFSETQRNKGNFPGRFSGRQFSNSRSEMNVSTLELGDSALYLCASSSGQGGYGYTFGSGTRLTVV.

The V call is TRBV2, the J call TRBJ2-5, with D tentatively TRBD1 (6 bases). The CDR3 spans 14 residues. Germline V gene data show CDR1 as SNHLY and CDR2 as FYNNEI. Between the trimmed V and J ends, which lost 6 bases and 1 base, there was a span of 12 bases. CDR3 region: CASRPGQFQETQYF. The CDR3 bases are TGTGCCAGCAGGCCAGGACAGTTCCAAGAGACCCAGTACTTC.

The CDR3 DNA reads TGTGCCAGCAGCGTATCATCCTGGGGTTACGGGGAGCTGTTTTTT. Translation: CASSVSSWGYGELFF. The chain links TRBV9 to TRBJ2-2; D uncertain. From germline, CDR1 is SGDLS and CDR2 YYNGEE. This CDR3 is 15 amino acids long. Trimming took off 1 base at V and 7 bases at J, with 14 bases between the two ends.

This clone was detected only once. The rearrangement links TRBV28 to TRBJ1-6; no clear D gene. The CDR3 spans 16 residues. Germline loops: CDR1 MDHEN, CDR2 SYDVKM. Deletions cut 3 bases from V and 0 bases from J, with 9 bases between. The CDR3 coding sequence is TGTGCCAGCAGTTTTCGGCGAAGCTCCTATAATTCACCCCTCCACTTT. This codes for CASSFRRSSYNSPLHF.

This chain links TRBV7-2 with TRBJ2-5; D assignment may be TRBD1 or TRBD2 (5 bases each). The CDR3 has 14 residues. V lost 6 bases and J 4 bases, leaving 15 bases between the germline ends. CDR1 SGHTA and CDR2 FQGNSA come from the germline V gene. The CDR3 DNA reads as TGTGCCAGCAGACCCGGGACGGATCGAGAGACCCAGTACTTC. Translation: CASRPGTDRETQYF.

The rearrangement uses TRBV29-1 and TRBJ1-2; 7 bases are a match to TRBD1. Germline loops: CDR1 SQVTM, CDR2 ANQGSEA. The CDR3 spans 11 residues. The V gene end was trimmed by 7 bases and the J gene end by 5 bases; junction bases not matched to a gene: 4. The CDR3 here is CSAQGGYGYTF. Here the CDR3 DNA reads TGCAGCGCGCAGGGGGGATATGGCTACACCTTC.

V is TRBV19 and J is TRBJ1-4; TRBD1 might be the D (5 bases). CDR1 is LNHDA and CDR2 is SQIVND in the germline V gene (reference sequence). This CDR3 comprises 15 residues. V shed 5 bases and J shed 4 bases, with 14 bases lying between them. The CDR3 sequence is CASSSLRGINEKLFF. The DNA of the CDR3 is TGTGCCAGTAGTTCGCTCCGGGGCATTAATGAAAAACTGTTTTTT.

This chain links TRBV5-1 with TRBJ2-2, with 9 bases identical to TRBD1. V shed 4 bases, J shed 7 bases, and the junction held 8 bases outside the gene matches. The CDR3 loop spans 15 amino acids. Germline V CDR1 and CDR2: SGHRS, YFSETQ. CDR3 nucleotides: TGCGCCAGCAGCCCGGGGGACAGGGCTGGCGGGGAGCTGTTTTTT. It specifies CASSPGDRAGGELFF.

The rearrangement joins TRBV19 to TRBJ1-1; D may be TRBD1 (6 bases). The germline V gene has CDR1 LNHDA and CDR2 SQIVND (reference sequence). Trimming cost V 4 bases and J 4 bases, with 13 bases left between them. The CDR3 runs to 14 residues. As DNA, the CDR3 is TGTGCCAGTAGTAATCAGGGGTTGGGCACTGAAGCTTTCTTT. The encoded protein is CASSNQGLGTEAFF.

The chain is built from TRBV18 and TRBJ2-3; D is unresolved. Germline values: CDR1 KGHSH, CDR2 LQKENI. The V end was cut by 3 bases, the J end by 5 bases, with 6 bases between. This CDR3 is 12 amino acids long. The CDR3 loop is CASSPSIDTQYF. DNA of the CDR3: TGTGCCAGCTCACCTAGTATAGATACGCAGTATTTT.

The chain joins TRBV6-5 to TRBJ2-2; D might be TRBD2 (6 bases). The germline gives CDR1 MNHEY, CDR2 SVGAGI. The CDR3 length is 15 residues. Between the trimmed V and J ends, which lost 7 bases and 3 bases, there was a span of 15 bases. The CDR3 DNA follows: TGTGCCAGCATCTTGCGGGACTTCCACACCGGGGAGCTGTTTTTT. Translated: CASILRDFHTGELFF.